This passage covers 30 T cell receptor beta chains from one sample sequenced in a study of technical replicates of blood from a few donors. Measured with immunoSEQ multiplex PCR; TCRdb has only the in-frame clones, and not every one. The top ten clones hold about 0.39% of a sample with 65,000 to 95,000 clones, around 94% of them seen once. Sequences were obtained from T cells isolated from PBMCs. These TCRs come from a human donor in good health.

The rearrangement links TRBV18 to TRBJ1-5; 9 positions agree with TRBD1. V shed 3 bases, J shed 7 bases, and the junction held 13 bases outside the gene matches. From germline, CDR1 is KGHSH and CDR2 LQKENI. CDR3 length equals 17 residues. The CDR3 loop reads CASSPITGGGLSQPQHF. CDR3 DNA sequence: TGTGCCAGCTCACCTATTACAGGGGGCGGTTTAAGCCAGCCCCAGCATTTT.

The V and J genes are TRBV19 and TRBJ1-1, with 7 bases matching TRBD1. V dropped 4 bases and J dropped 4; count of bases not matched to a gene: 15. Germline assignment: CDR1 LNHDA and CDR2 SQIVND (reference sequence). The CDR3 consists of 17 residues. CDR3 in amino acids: CASSRGSGGDWSTEAFF. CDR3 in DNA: TGTGCCAGTAGTAGGGGATCAGGGGGTGACTGGAGCACTGAAGCTTTCTTT. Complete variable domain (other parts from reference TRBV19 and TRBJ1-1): DGGITQSPKYLFRKEGQNVTLSCEQNLNHDAMYWYRQDPGQGLRLIYYSQIVNDFQKGDIAEGYSVSREKKESFPLTVTSAQKNPTAFYLCASSRGSGGDWSTEAFFGQGTRLTVV.

CDR3 sequence: CASTPGQGSEQYF. CDR3 in DNA: TGTGCCAGCACACCGGGACAGGGCAGCGAGCAGTACTTC. The chain joins TRBV5-4 to TRBJ2-7; 9 positions agree with TRBD1. Germline V gene lookup returns CDR1 SGHNT and CDR2 YYREEE (reference sequence). The CDR3 has 13 amino acids. The V segment lost 6 bases and the J segment 6 bases; nucleotides outside the gene matches: 7.

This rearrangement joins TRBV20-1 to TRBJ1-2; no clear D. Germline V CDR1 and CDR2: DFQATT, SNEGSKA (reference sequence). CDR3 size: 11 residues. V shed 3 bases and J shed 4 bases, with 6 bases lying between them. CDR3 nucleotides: TGCAGTGCTAGCCTCCTCTATGGCTACACCTTC. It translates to CSASLLYGYTF.

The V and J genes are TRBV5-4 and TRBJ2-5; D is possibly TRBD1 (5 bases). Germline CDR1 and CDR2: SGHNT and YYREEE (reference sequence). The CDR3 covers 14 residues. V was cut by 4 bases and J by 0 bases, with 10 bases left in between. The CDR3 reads CASSPTENQETQYF. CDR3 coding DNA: TGTGCCAGCAGCCCGACAGAAAACCAAGAGACCCAGTACTTC.

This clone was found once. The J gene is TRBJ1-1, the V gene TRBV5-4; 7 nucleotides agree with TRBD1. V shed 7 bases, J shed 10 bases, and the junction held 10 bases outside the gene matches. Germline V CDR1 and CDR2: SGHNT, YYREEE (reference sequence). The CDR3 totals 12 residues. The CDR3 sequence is CASANDRDGAFF. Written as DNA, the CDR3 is TGTGCCAGCGCGAATGACAGGGACGGAGCTTTCTTT.

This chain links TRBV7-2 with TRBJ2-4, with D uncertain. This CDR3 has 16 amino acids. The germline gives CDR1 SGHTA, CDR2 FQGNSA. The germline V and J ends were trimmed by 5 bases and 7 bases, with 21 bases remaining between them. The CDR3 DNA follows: TGTGCCAGCAGCGCCCCGCGTATGGCCGTCGGGAACATTCAGTACTTC. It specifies CASSAPRMAVGNIQYF. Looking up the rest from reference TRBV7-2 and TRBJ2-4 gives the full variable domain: GAGVSQSPSNKVTEKGKDVELRCDPISGHTALYWYRQSLGQGLEFLIYFQGNSAPDKSGLPSDRFSAERTGGSVSTLTIQRTQQEDSAVYLCASSAPRMAVGNIQYFGAGTRLSVL.

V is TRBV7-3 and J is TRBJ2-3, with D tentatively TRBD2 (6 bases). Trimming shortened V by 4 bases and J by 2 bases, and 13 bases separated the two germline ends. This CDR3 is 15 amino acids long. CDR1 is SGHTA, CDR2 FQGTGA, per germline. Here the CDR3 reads CASSSYSGTTDTQYF. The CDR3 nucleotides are TGTGCCAGCAGCTCTTATAGCGGAACCACAGATACGCAGTATTTT.

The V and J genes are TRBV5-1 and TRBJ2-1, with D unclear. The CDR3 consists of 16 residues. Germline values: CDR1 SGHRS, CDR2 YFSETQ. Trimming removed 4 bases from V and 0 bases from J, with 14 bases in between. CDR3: CASSLDRVSSYNEQFF. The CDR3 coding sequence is TGCGCCAGCAGCCTGGACCGAGTGAGCTCCTACAATGAGCAGTTCTTC. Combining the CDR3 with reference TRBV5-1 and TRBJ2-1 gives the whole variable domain KAGVTQTPRYLIKTRGQQVTLSCSPISGHRSVSWYQQTPGQGLQFLFEYFSETQRNKGNFPGRFSGRQFSNSRSEMNVSTLELGDSALYLCASSLDRVSSYNEQFFGPGTRLTVL.

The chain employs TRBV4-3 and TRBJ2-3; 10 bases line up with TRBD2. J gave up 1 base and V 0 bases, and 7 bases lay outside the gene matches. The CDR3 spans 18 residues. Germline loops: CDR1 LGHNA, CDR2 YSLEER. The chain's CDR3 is CASSQDSGGLAGTDTQYF. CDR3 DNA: TGCGCCAGCAGCCAAGATAGCGGAGGACTAGCGGGCACAGATACGCAGTATTTT.

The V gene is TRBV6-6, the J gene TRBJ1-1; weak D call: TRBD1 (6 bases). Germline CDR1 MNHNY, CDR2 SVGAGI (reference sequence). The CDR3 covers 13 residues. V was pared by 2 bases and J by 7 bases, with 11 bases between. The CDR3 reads CASSYLQDSEAFF. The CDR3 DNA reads TGTGCCAGCAGTTACCTACAGGACAGTGAAGCTTTCTTT.

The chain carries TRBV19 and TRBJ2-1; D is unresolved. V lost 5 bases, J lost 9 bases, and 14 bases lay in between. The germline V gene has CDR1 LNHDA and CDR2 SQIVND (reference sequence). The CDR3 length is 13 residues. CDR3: CASSLPEAIEQFF. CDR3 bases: TGTGCCAGTAGTCTGCCTGAAGCGATTGAGCAGTTCTTC.

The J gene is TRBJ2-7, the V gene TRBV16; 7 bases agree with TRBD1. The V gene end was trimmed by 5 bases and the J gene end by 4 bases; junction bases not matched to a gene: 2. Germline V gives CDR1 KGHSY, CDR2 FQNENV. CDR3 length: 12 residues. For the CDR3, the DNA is TGTGCCAGCAGCGAGGGACAGTACGAGCAGTACTTC. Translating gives CASSEGQYEQYF.

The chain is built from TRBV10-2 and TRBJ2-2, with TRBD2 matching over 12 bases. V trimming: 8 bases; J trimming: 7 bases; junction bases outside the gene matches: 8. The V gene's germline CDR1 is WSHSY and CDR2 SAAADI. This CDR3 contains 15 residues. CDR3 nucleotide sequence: TGCGCCAGCGGAGAGACTAGCGGGAGAGTCGGGGAGCTGTTTTTT. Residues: CASGETSGRVGELFF.

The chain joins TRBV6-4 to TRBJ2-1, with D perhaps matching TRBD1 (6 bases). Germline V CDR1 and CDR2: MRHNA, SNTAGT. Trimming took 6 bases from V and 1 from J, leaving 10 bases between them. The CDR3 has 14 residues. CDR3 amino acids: CASRVQGSYNEQFF. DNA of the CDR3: TGTGCCAGCAGGGTACAGGGTTCCTACAATGAGCAGTTCTTC.

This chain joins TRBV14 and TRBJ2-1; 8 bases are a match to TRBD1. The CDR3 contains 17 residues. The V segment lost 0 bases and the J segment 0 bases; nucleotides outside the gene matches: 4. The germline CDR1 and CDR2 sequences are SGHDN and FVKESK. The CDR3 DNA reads TGTGCCAGCAGCCAAGAGTACAGGGGGAGCTCCTACAATGAGCAGTTCTTC. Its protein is CASSQEYRGSSYNEQFF.

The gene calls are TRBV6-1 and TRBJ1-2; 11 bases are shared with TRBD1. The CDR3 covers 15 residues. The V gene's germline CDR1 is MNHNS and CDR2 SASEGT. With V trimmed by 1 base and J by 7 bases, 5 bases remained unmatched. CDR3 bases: TGTGCCAGCAGTGAAGTGGACAGGGGGCATGGTGGCTACACCTTC. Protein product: CASSEVDRGHGGYTF.

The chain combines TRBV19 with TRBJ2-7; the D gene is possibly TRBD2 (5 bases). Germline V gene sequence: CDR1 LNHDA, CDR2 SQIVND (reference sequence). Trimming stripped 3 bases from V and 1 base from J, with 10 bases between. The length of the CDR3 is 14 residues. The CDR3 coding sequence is TGTGCCAGTAGTATTCGAGGGATGTCCTACGAGCAGTACTTC. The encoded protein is CASSIRGMSYEQYF.

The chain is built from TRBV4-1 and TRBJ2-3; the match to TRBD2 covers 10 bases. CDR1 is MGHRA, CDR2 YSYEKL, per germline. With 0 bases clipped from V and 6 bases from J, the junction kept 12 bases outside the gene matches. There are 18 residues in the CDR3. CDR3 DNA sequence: TGCGCCAGCAGCCAAGATATAAGGGTAGCGGGAGGCGGGGATACGCAGTATTTT. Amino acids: CASSQDIRVAGGGDTQYF.

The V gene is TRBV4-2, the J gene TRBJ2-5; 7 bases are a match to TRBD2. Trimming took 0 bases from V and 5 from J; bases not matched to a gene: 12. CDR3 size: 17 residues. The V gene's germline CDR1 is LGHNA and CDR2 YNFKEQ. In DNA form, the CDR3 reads TGTGCCAGCAGCCAAGAACAGGTGCGGGAGATACCCGAGACCCAGTACTTC. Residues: CASSQEQVREIPETQYF.

The CDR3 reads CAISESTAGVSPQHF. In nucleotides, the CDR3 is TGTGCCATCAGTGAGTCGACCGCCGGAGTGTCGCCCCAGCATTTT. The V call is TRBV10-3, the J call TRBJ1-5, with D unresolved. The V gene lost 0 bases and the J gene lost 9 bases, with 15 bases spanning the gap. The CDR3 has 15 amino acids. Per germline, CDR1 ENHRY and CDR2 SYGVKD.

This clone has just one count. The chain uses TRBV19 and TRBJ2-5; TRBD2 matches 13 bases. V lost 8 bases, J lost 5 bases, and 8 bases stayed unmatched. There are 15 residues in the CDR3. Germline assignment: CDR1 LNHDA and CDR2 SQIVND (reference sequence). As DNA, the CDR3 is TGTGCCAGTCGAAGGACTAGCGGGAGTAGGGAGACCCAGTACTTC. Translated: CASRRTSGSRETQYF.

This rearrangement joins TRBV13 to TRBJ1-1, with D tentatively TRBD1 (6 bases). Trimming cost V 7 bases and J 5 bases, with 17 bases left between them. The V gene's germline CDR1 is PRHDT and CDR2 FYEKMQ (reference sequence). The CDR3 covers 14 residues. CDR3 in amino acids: CASTKLTGLTEAFF. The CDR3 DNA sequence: TGTGCCAGCACCAAACTCACAGGGTTGACTGAAGCTTTCTTT.

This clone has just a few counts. The CDR3: CASSLQGNTEAFF. In DNA form, the CDR3 reads TGTGCCAGCAGCTTACAGGGGAACACTGAAGCTTTCTTT. The chain combines TRBV7-9 with TRBJ1-1; perhaps TRBD1 as D (5 bases). With 2 bases removed from V and 1 base from J, the gap between germline ends came to 5 bases. Germline CDR1 is SEHNR and CDR2 is FQNEAQ (reference sequence). This CDR3 spans 13 amino acids.

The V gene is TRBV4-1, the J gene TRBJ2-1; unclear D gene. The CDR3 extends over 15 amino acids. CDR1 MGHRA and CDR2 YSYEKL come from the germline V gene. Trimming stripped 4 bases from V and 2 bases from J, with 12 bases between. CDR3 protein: CASSLPRRAYNEQFF. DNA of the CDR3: TGCGCCAGCAGCCTCCCTAGACGGGCCTACAATGAGCAGTTCTTC.

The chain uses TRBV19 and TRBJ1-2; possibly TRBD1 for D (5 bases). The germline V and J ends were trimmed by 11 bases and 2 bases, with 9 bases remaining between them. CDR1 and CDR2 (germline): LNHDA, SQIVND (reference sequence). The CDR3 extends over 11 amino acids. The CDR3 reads CALRQNYGYTF. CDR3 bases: TGTGCCTTAAGACAGAACTATGGCTACACCTTC. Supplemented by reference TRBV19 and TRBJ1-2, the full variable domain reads DGGITQSPKYLFRKEGQNVTLSCEQNLNHDAMYWYRQDPGQGLRLIYYSQIVNDFQKGDIAEGYSVSREKKESFPLTVTSAQKNPTAFYLCALRQNYGYTFGSGTRLTVV.

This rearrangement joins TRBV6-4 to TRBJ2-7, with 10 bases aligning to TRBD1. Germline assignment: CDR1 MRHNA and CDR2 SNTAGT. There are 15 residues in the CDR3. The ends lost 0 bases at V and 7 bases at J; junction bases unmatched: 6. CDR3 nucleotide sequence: TGTGCCAGCAGTGACTCGGACAGGGGGGAGAAAGAGCAGTACTTC. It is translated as CASSDSDRGEKEQYF.

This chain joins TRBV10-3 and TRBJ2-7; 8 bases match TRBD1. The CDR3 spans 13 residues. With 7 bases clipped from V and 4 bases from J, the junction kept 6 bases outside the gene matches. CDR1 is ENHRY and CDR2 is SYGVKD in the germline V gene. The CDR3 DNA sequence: TGTGCCATCATGACAGGGGAAACATACGAGCAGTACTTC. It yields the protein CAIMTGETYEQYF.

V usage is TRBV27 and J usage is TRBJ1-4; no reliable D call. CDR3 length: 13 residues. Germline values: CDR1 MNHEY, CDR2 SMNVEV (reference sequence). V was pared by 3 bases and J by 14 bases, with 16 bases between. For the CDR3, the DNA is TGTGCCAGCAGTTTTTCTCTCGTCGATCGGCTGTTTTTT. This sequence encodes CASSFSLVDRLFF.

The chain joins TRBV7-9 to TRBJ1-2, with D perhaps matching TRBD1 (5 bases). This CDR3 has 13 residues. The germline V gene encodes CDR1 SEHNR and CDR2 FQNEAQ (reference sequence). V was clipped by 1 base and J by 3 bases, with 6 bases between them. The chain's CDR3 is CASSLEGDYGYTF. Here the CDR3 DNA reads TGTGCCAGCAGCTTAGAAGGGGACTATGGCTACACCTTC. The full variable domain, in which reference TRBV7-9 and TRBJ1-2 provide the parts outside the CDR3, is DTGVSQNPRHKITKRGQNVTFRCDPISEHNRLYWYRQTLGQGPEFLTYFQNEAQLEKSRLLSDRFSAERPKGSFSTLEIQRTEQGDSAMYLCASSLEGDYGYTFGSGTRLTVV.